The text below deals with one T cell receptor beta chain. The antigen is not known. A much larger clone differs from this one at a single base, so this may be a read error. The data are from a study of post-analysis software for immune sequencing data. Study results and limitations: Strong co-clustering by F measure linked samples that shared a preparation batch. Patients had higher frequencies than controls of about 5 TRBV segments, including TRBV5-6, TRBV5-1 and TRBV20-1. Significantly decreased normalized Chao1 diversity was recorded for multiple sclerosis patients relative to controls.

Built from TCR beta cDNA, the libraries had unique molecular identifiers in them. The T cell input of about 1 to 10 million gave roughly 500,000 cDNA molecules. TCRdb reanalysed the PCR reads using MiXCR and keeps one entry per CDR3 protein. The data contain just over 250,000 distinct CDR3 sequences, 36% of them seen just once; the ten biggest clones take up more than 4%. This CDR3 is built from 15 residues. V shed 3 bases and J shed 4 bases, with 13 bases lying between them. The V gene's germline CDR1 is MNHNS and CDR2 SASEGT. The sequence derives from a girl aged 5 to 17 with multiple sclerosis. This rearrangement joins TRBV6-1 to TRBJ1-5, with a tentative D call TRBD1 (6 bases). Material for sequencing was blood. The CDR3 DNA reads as TGTGCCAGCAGTGAGCGGCAGGGGCGGAATCAGCCCCAGCATTTT. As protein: CASSERQGRNQPQHF.